These T cell receptor beta chains were read from a single sample in a study of cytomegalovirus exposure and HLA in healthy donors. Measured with immunoSEQ multiplex PCR; TCRdb has only the in-frame clones, and not every one. The table lists tens of thousands of clones, just under 80% of them singletons. Source material: PBMCs. The receptors were sampled from a male donor in good health and CMV-seropositive. The conserved cysteine and the conserved F or W are not part of the CDR3 here. The D gene is left open where the match is weak.

CDR3 protein: ASSDGQGPEAF
V gene: TRBV2
D gene: -
J gene: TRBJ1-1

CDR3 protein: ASSIGQGREQY
V gene: TRBV5-1
D gene: TRBD1
J gene: TRBJ2-7

CDR3 protein: ASSSLGALNEKLF
V gene: TRBV11-2
D gene: -
J gene: TRBJ1-4

CDR3 protein: ASSSIYQVKVNEAF
V gene: TRBV7-9
D gene: -
J gene: TRBJ1-1

CDR3 protein: ASSSPLWGTESYEQY
V gene: TRBV28
D gene: TRBD1
J gene: -

CDR3 protein: ASSVGQVEETQY
V gene: TRBV9
D gene: -
J gene: TRBJ2-5

CDR3 protein: ASRPTAGSHEQY
V gene: TRBV6-5
D gene: -
J gene: -

CDR3 protein: ASSRDSTGELF
V gene: TRBV6-5
D gene: -
J gene: TRBJ2-2

CDR3 protein: SVEREIYGYT
V gene: TRBV29-1
D gene: -
J gene: TRBJ1-2

CDR3 protein: AWSQGLAGLNEQY
V gene: TRBV30
D gene: TRBD2
J gene: TRBJ2-7

CDR3 protein: ASIPGHSTEAF
V gene: TRBV28
D gene: -
J gene: TRBJ1-1

CDR3 protein: ASSQPGQGAYSYEQY
V gene: TRBV5-1
D gene: TRBD1
J gene: TRBJ2-7

CDR3 protein: ATSRAGQSYEQY
V gene: TRBV15
D gene: -
J gene: TRBJ2-7

CDR3 protein: ASSRTESSYEQY
V gene: TRBV2
D gene: -
J gene: TRBJ2-7

CDR3 protein: ASSFSGGYEQY
V gene: TRBV27
D gene: -
J gene: TRBJ2-7

CDR3 protein: ASSSSHGEKLF
V gene: TRBV7-2
D gene: -
J gene: TRBJ1-4

CDR3 protein: ASSYSGGRLNTEAF
V gene: TRBV6-5
D gene: -
J gene: TRBJ1-1

CDR3 protein: ASSGNQGREQF
V gene: TRBV7-7
D gene: -
J gene: TRBJ2-1

CDR3 protein: ASSTQGHRTDTQY
V gene: TRBV6-6
D gene: -
J gene: TRBJ2-3

CDR3 protein: ASSMTDYSNQPQH
V gene: TRBV19
D gene: -
J gene: TRBJ1-5

CDR3 protein: ASSSGHKETQY
V gene: TRBV5-1
D gene: -
J gene: TRBJ2-5

CDR3 protein: ASSLAGQGTYEQY
V gene: TRBV7-9
D gene: TRBD1
J gene: TRBJ2-7

CDR3 protein: ASSTGDYNSPLH
V gene: TRBV28
D gene: TRBD1
J gene: TRBJ1-6

CDR3 protein: ASSHLGGGNQPQH
V gene: TRBV4-2
D gene: -
J gene: TRBJ1-5

CDR3 protein: ASSSPGQVSYEQY
V gene: TRBV28
D gene: TRBD1
J gene: TRBJ2-7

CDR3 protein: ASSLFIGTGKLNTDTQY
V gene: TRBV5-1
D gene: TRBD1
J gene: TRBJ2-3

CDR3 protein: ASKRDLNTDTQY
V gene: TRBV28
D gene: TRBD2
J gene: TRBJ2-3

CDR3 protein: ASSSAPDVEGNQPQH
V gene: TRBV28
D gene: -
J gene: TRBJ1-5

CDR3 protein: ASSLEPGSGGYT
V gene: TRBV5-1
D gene: -
J gene: TRBJ1-2

CDR3 protein: ASSHETFDGGGNEKLF
V gene: TRBV7-9
D gene: -
J gene: TRBJ1-4

CDR3 protein: ASSLSQNTEAF
V gene: TRBV7-3
D gene: -
J gene: TRBJ1-1

CDR3 protein: ASSPLLNEQY
V gene: TRBV18
D gene: -
J gene: -

CDR3 protein: ASSQDRAYEQY
V gene: TRBV5-6
D gene: TRBD1
J gene: TRBJ2-7

CDR3 protein: ASLDRGRAGELF
V gene: TRBV27
D gene: TRBD1
J gene: TRBJ2-2

CDR3 protein: ASSTGYRKLF
V gene: TRBV27
D gene: -
J gene: TRBJ1-4

CDR3 protein: ASSPGTGRFDEQY
V gene: TRBV5-6
D gene: TRBD1
J gene: TRBJ2-7

CDR3 protein: ASSPGVAGEQF
V gene: TRBV18
D gene: TRBD2
J gene: TRBJ2-1

CDR3 protein: AWSVMAGTYTDTQY
V gene: TRBV30
D gene: -
J gene: TRBJ2-3

CDR3 protein: ASSILGQVIPEAF
V gene: TRBV19
D gene: TRBD1
J gene: TRBJ1-1

CDR3 protein: ASSSGGGNTEAF
V gene: TRBV18
D gene: -
J gene: TRBJ1-1

CDR3 protein: ATQLAGGIYEQY
V gene: TRBV15
D gene: TRBD2
J gene: TRBJ2-7

CDR3 protein: ASSLYDRNEKLF
V gene: TRBV28
D gene: -
J gene: TRBJ1-4

CDR3 protein: ASGTPAGDEQY
V gene: TRBV25-1
D gene: TRBD2
J gene: TRBJ2-7

CDR3 protein: ASSSTGGPYNEQF
V gene: TRBV6-5
D gene: TRBD1
J gene: TRBJ2-1

CDR3 protein: ASSSPGGARSSGANVLT
V gene: TRBV7-2
D gene: -
J gene: TRBJ2-6

CDR3 protein: ASSAGQWGSGANVLT
V gene: TRBV4-2
D gene: -
J gene: TRBJ2-6

CDR3 protein: ASSLVPASRNSPLH
V gene: TRBV11-2
D gene: -
J gene: TRBJ1-6

CDR3 protein: ATSSGTANQPQH
V gene: TRBV15
D gene: TRBD1
J gene: TRBJ1-5

CDR3 protein: ASSLTGKSAYEQY
V gene: TRBV28
D gene: TRBD1
J gene: TRBJ2-7

CDR3 protein: ASSYGTGGNQPQH
V gene: TRBV6-5
D gene: TRBD1
J gene: TRBJ1-5

CDR3 protein: ASSIGGLAEAF
V gene: TRBV19
D gene: -
J gene: TRBJ1-1

CDR3 protein: ASSPGGSEQY
V gene: TRBV5-1
D gene: -
J gene: TRBJ2-7